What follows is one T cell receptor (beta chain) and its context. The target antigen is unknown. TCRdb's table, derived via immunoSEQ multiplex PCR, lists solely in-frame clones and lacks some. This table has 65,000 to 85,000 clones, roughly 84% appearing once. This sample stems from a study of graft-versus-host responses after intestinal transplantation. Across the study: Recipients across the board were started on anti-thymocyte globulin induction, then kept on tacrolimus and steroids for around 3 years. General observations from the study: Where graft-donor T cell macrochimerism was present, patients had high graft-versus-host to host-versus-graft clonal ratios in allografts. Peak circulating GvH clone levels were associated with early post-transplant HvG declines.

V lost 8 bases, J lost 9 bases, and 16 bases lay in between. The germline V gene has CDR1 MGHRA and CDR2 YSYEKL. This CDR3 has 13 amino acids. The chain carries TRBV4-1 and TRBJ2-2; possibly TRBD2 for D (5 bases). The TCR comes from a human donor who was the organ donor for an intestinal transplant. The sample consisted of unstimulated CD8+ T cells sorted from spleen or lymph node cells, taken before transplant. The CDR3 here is CASRAEGGRELFF. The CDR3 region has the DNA TGCGCCAGCCGGGCCGAGGGTGGGCGGGAGCTGTTTTTT.